This T cell receptor beta chain was retrieved from a study of CXCR3-negative and CXCR3-positive naive CD8 T cells. Study outcomes and limitations: A higher hydrophobicity marked the TRB CDR3s of CXCR3-positive naive cells versus CXCR3-negative naive cells.

As to this clonotype: Its antigen is still unknown.

The TRB libraries of cDNA were built by UMI-labeled 5' RACE. TCRdb reprocessed the 5' RACE reads and reports one entry per CDR3 protein, with no DNA. Its table records 85,000 to 120,000 distinct CDR3 sequences. The CDR3 has 15 residues. Per germline, CDR1 SGHAT and CDR2 FQNNGV. V and J are TRBV11-2 and TRBJ2-3; the TCRdb D gene call, TRBD1, has no DNA to confirm it. Sequenced material: naive CXCR3+ CD8+ T cells from blood. Subset noted: CD45RO-CCR7+CD27+CD95- naive CD8+ T cells expressing CXCR3 (TNR3+). This receptor was taken from a human donor in good health. Some clones in this sample may be carry-over from other donors' samples. CDR3 amino acids: CASRDRVGGTDTQYF. Together with reference TRBV11-2 and TRBJ2-3, the CDR3 gives the full variable domain: EAGVAQSPRYKIIEKRQSVAFWCNPISGHATLYWYQQILGQGPKLLIQFQNNGVVDDSQLPKDRFSAERLKGVDSTLKIQPAKLEDSAVYLCASRDRVGGTDTQYFGPGTRLTVL.